The source of this TCR beta chain is a study of cytomegalovirus exposure and HLA in healthy donors. Whole-study results and caveats: Later analysis identified a missense DCLRE1C variant that was linked to TCR beta V- and J-gene trimming. The likely origin of a cluster of highly shared sequence variants was a sequencing artifact. TCR beta chains numbering more than 150 were designated cytomegalovirus-associated.

The PCR used 60 Vbeta and 13 Jbeta primers. TCRdb keeps only in-frame clones here, not all; method: immunoSEQ multiplex PCR. The sample shows 75,000 to 100,000 clones, around 77% of them seen only once. This clone has only a few counts. What it binds is not known. The sequenced material came from PBMCs. The origin of this receptor is a man between 35 and 55 years old in good health and CMV-seronegative.

The CDR3 region is CASREDYEQYF. The DNA of the CDR3 is TGTGCCAGCCGGGAAGACTACGAGCAGTACTTC. V is TRBV28 and J is TRBJ2-5; D may be TRBD2 (5 bases). Judging by the DNA end, TRBJ2-7 fits better; the J call may be wrong. The CDR3 totals 11 residues. CDR1 and CDR2 (germline): MDHEN, SYDVKM.